This TCR beta chain was retrieved from a study of sequential checkpoint blockade in melanoma. Overall study context: 91 pretreatment tumor DNA samples were TCRβ immunosequenced.

The CDR3 extends over 15 amino acids. CDR1 and CDR2 from the germline V gene are MNHGY and SAAAGT. V shed 6 bases, J shed 4 bases, and the junction held 6 bases outside the gene matches. This clone came up a few times. Antigen specificity is unknown. The study, taken as a whole, reports: Tumor T-cell fraction and clonality correlated with PD-L1 and CD8+ counts.

TCRdb keeps only in-frame clones here, not all; method: immunoSEQ multiplex PCR. The table lists about 3,500 clones, around a fifth of them singletons. Stated treatment: randomized to nivolumab then ipilimumab (arm A) or the reverse (arm B). Patients had received no earlier DNA-damaging chemotherapy. The TCR was taken from a human patient with melanoma. Some clones in this sample may be carry-over from other donors' samples. This rearrangement joins TRBV6-8 to TRBJ1-6; 7 nucleotides agree with TRBD1. The source was tumor tissue (inferred from file names), collected from a patient given nivolumab and ipilimumab in sequence. CDR3 sequence: CASREEGQYNSPLHF. In DNA form, the CDR3 reads TGTGCCAGCAGAGAGGAGGGACAGTATAATTCACCCCTCCACTTT.